The 10 T cell receptor beta chains below all came from one sample that was sequenced in a study of blood T cells in healthy people across ages. Together with a sample-barcoded 5' primer, a J-beta primer mix was included in a second PCR lasting roughly 6 to 12 cycles. TCRdb redid the calling of the 5' RACE reads with MiXCR, one entry per CDR3 protein. The sample includes about 600,000 distinct CDR3 sequences, around 48% of them seen just once. Material: blood. The receptor source for this set is an elderly man in good health.

Many counts were recorded for this clonotype. J is TRBJ1-5 and V is TRBV6-5, with a weak D call TRBD1 (6 bases). V lost 5 bases, J lost 4 bases, and 6 bases lay in between. The CDR3 is made up of 12 amino acids. The germline V gene encodes CDR1 MNHEY and CDR2 SVGAGI. CDR3 nucleotides: TGTGCCAGCAGTACAGGGAATCAGCCCCAGCATTTT. Translation gives CASSTGNQPQHF.

This clonotype was counted between two and nine times. CDR3 in DNA: TGCGCCAGCAGCCGCGGACAGGGGATCTACGAGCAGTACTTC. Translation gives CASSRGQGIYEQYF. The gene calls are TRBV4-3 and TRBJ2-7; TRBD1 agrees at 9 bases. The CDR3 covers 14 residues. Per germline, CDR1 LGHNA and CDR2 YSLEER. The V and J ends lost 4 bases and 3 bases, in that order; junction bases with no gene match: 4.

This chain links TRBV3-1 with TRBJ1-2, with a weak D call TRBD1 (5 bases). V lost 2 bases to trimming and J lost 4 bases, with 11 bases between them. The CDR3 has 14 amino acids. Germline CDR1 reads LGHDT; CDR2 reads YNNKEL (reference sequence). The CDR3 loop reads CASSQTDSSYGYTF. Here the CDR3 DNA reads TGTGCCAGCAGCCAAACTGACAGCAGCTATGGCTACACCTTC.

This chain joins TRBV29-1 and TRBJ2-7; 8 bases are shared with TRBD2. V gave up 3 bases and J gave up 2 bases; unmatched junction bases: 3. This CDR3 spans 13 amino acids. Looked up from germline, CDR1 is SQVTM and CDR2 is ANQGSEA. This CDR3 is CSVEGLGAYEQYF. DNA of the CDR3: TGCAGCGTTGAGGGACTAGGGGCCTACGAGCAGTACTTC.

To note about this clonotype: At one boundary the junction diverges from the germline segment, which might be a read error. The gene calls are TRBV12-3 or TRBV12-4 and TRBJ2-7, with D uncertain. CDR3 length: 13 amino acids. Written as DNA, the CDR3 is TGTGCCAGCACCTTCGGGCAGTCCTACGGGCAGTACTTC. It codes for CASTFGQSYGQYF.

This rearrangement joins TRBV7-2 to TRBJ1-5; D is uncertain. CDR3 length: 12 amino acids. Germline CDR1 SGHTA, CDR2 FQGNSA. The germline V and J ends were trimmed by 8 bases and 4 bases, with 9 bases remaining between them. CDR3 sequence reads: CASPGENQPQHF. CDR3 sequence (DNA): TGTGCCAGCCCCGGGGAAAATCAGCCCCAGCATTTT.

The table lists this clonotype with a few counts. The chain is built from TRBV29-1 and TRBJ1-2; 7 nucleotides match TRBD1. The CDR3 length is 12 residues. Looked up from germline, CDR1 is SQVTM and CDR2 is ANQGSEA. V trimming: 6 bases; J trimming: 5 bases; junction bases outside the gene matches: 6. The CDR3 DNA reads as TGCAGCGTCTCGGGACAGCAGTATGGCTACACCTTC. It yields the protein CSVSGQQYGYTF.

The rearrangement uses TRBV7-9 and TRBJ1-2; D call uncertain. The CDR3 contains 12 residues. Trimming removed 5 bases from V and 6 bases from J, with 10 bases in between. From germline, CDR1 is SEHNR and CDR2 FQNEAQ (reference sequence). The CDR3 DNA reads TGTGCCAGCAGCGCTTCCTCTGATGGCTACACCTTC. It is translated as CASSASSDGYTF.

The J gene is TRBJ2-1, the V gene TRBV2; D perhaps matches TRBD1 (5 bases). The germline V gene has CDR1 SNHLY and CDR2 FYNNEI. CDR3 length: 15 residues. Trimming pared 3 bases from V and 8 bases from J, leaving 17 bases between. CDR3 coding DNA: TGTGCCAGCAGTGAGGCGGCCCGCTCAGGGCATGAGCAGTTCTTC. It translates to CASSEAARSGHEQFF.

This clonotype was seen more than once but under ten times. This chain uses TRBV7-8 with TRBJ1-5; D is possibly TRBD1 (5 bases). The germline V and J ends were trimmed by 3 bases and 7 bases, with 13 bases remaining between them. CDR1 and CDR2 (germline): SGHVS, FQNEAQ. This CDR3 is built from 14 residues. CDR3 protein: CASSFGRAAQPQHF. CDR3 coding DNA: TGTGCCAGCAGCTTCGGCAGGGCCGCGCAGCCCCAGCATTTT.